This T cell receptor beta chain was sequenced for a study of cytomegalovirus exposure and HLA in healthy donors. Findings and limits, study-wide: It was reported in a later analysis that an Asian-associated ancestry cluster showed fewer N-insertions than the roughly 670-donor mean. It was taken for granted in presence/absence analyses that sequencing depth across donors was roughly uniform. A few chains tied to CMV proved CMV antigen-specific in vitro.

Note on this clone: The antigen is unknown.

13 Jbeta primers and 60 Vbeta primers were used for the PCR. The table came from immunoSEQ multiplex PCR; TCRdb's copy has only in-frame clones and leaves some out. Of tens of thousands of clones in the sample, 65% to 70% were seen once. The sequenced sample consisted of PBMCs. The sequence was obtained from a woman in her forties or fifties in good health and CMV-seropositive.

CDR3 bases: TGTGCCAGCAGTTTATCCCTCGCCTACAATGAGCAGTTCTTC. It specifies CASSLSLAYNEQFF. V gene TRBV27 combines with J gene TRBJ2-1; D is unresolved. The CDR3 consists of 14 residues. The V end was cut by 0 bases, the J end by 2 bases, with 5 bases between. The germline gives CDR1 MNHEY, CDR2 SMNVEV (reference sequence).